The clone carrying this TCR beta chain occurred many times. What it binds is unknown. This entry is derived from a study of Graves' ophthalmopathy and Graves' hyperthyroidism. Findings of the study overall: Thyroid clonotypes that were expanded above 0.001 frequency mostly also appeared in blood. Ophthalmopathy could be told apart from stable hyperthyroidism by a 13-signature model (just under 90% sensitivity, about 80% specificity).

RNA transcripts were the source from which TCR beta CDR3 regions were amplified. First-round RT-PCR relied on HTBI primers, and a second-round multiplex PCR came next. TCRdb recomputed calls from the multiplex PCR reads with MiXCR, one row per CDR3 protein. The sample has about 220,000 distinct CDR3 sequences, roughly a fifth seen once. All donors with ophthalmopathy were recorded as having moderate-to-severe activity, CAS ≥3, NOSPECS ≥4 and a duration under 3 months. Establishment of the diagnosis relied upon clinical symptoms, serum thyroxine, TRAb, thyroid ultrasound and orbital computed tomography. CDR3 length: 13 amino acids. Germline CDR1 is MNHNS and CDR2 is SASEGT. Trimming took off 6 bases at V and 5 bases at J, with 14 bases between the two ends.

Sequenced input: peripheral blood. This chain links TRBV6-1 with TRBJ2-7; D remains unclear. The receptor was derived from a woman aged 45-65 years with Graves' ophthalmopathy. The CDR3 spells CASSSDWPDEQYF. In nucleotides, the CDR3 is TGTGCCAGCAGCTCGGATTGGCCGGACGAGCAGTACTTC.